This TCR beta chain was profiled in a study of T cells in localized non-small cell lung cancer. The CDR3 runs to 15 residues. J gave up 4 bases and V 4 bases, and 4 bases lay outside the gene matches. Per germline, CDR1 LNHDA and CDR2 SQIVND (reference sequence). About this clone itself: Its cognate antigen is unknown.

The study, taken as a whole, reports: Among the tissues sampled, uninvolved adjacent lung had the highest T cell clonality, above tumor. Longer overall survival was seen with higher T cell density measured in blood.

The assay was immunoSEQ multiplex PCR, and TCRdb's table has in-frame clones only and misses some. Counted here are roughly 20,000 clones, 91% occurring once; the ten biggest clones make up 2.5% to 3%. The source material was peripheral blood, sampled before any cancer treatment. This sequence joins TRBV19 and TRBJ1-6; 7 nucleotides agree with TRBD1. This TCR was recovered from a woman aged 35-70 years with stage I lung adenocarcinoma. The CDR3 DNA reads TGTGCCAGTAGTACCCGGACAGGATATAATTCACCCCTCCACTTT. This gives the protein CASSTRTGYNSPLHF.